These 22 T cell receptor beta chains were sequenced from one sample in a study of Ad26.COV2.S vaccination and SARS-CoV-2 variants. The treatment denotes: some 19 received Ad26.COV2.S at low or high dose, single or two shots; several received placebo; per-sample allocation not given. Sampling took place 63 days after the first vaccine or placebo injection. Assay used: immunoSEQ multiplex PCR; TCRdb lists only in-frame clones, some missing. The repertoire has about 220,000 clones, 88% of them found once; the top ten carry approximately 12%. The sequencing used peripheral blood, collected in a trial of Ad26.COV2.S vaccine versus placebo. All receptors derive from a person between 18 and 59 years old who received the Ad26.COV2.S COVID-19 vaccine or a placebo.

This chain connects TRBV29-1 to TRBJ1-2, with TRBD1 as a possible D gene (6 bases). The CDR3 is 13 amino acids. Trimming left V 6 bases short and J 4 bases short, with 15 bases between. Germline assignment: CDR1 SQVTM and CDR2 ANQGSEA. CDR3 coding DNA: TGCAGCGTCGAAACCCGACAGGCCTATGGCTACACCTTC. It translates to CSVETRQAYGYTF.

This clone was seen just once. The chain joins TRBV11-3 to TRBJ2-2; 8 nucleotides match TRBD2. In germline, CDR1 is SGHNT, CDR2 YENEEA. The length of the CDR3 is 20 residues. The J segment lost 0 bases and the V segment lost 5 bases, leaving 17 bases of the junction unmatched. Here the CDR3 reads CASSGETAGVFETNTGELFF. In nucleotides, the CDR3 is TGTGCCAGCAGCGGGGAAACAGCGGGGGTATTTGAAACGAACACCGGGGAGCTGTTTTTT.

The sample holds one count of this clone. The chain carries TRBV6-2 or TRBV6-3 and TRBJ1-1, with D hard to call. V was clipped by 3 bases and J by 1 base, with 6 bases between them. The CDR3 extends over 13 amino acids. CDR1 is MNHEY, CDR2 SVGEGT, per germline. CDR3 in DNA: TGTGCCAGCAGTTATAAGCAGAACACTGAAGCTTTCTTT. Its translation is CASSYKQNTEAFF.

J is TRBJ1-4 and V is TRBV6-5; a possible D gene is TRBD1 (5 bases). The germline gives CDR1 MNHEY, CDR2 SVGAGI. CDR3 length equals 15 residues. With 2 bases removed from V and 0 bases from J, the gap between germline ends came to 7 bases. CDR3 protein: CASSYQGATNEKLFF. The CDR3 DNA sequence: TGTGCCAGCAGTTACCAGGGCGCAACTAATGAAAAACTGTTTTTT.

The chain combines TRBV28 with TRBJ1-2, with D uncertain. Germline loops: CDR1 MDHEN, CDR2 SYDVKM. Trimming stripped 2 bases from V and 8 bases from J, with 15 bases between. This CDR3 comprises 14 residues. In nucleotides, the CDR3 is TGTGCCAGCAGTTTAGGCAACTCGGGATACGGCTACACCTTC. Translating gives CASSLGNSGYGYTF.

The chain combines TRBV21-1 with TRBJ2-7; the table's D gene call, TRBD1, was not cross checked with the DNA. TRBV21-1 is described as a pseudogene. This CDR3 has 15 amino acids. CDR3 DNA: TGTGCCAGCAGCATCCCCCCCAGACAGTCCTACGAGCAGTACTTC. Translation gives CASSIPPRQSYEQYF.

The chain links TRBV7-2 to TRBJ1-2; 8 bases line up with TRBD1. The CDR3 totals 16 residues. CDR1 is SGHTA and CDR2 is FQGNSA in the germline V gene. Trimming removed 5 bases from V and 3 bases from J; junction bases left unmatched: 11. The CDR3 protein is CASSHPGTGGDYGYTF. The CDR3 DNA sequence: TGTGCCAGCAGCCACCCCGGGACAGGAGGTGACTATGGCTACACCTTC.

This chain joins TRBV7-2 and TRBJ1-4; 8 bases fit TRBD1. CDR1 and CDR2 (germline): SGHTA, FQGNSA. The CDR3 consists of 15 residues. V shed 5 bases and J 3 bases; nucleotides not matched to a gene: 5. CDR3 sequence: CASSLDRGANEKLFF. In DNA, the CDR3 is TGTGCCAGCAGCCTCGACAGGGGCGCTAATGAAAAACTGTTTTTT. The full variable domain, rest sourced from reference TRBV7-2 and TRBJ1-4, is GAGVSQSPSNKVTEKGKDVELRCDPISGHTALYWYRQSLGQGLEFLIYFQGNSAPDKSGLPSDRFSAERTGGSVSTLTIQRTQQEDSAVYLCASSLDRGANEKLFFGSGTQLSVL.

In DNA form, the CDR3 reads TGTGCCAGCAGCTTAGGGGGCGGAGGGTTCAACGAGCAGTACTTC. Translated, it gives CASSLGGGGFNEQYF. The J gene is TRBJ2-7, the V gene TRBV7-2; a weak D match, TRBD2 (6 bases). V lost 1 base to trimming and J lost 5 bases, with 15 bases between them. The CDR3 has 15 residues. Germline-derived CDR1 and CDR2 are SGHTA and FQGNSA.

The chain links TRBV6-4 to TRBJ2-2; D is perhaps TRBD2 (6 bases). Trimming shortened V by 5 bases and J by 0 bases, and 16 bases separated the two germline ends. The CDR3 is 17 residues long. The germline V gene encodes CDR1 MRHNA and CDR2 SNTAGT. CDR3 in DNA: TGTGCCAGCAGTCTTTCCGCGGGGAACGCGAACACCGGGGAGCTGTTTTTT. Amino acids: CASSLSAGNANTGELFF.

The rearrangement joins TRBV5-4 to TRBJ1-1; 7 nucleotides agree with TRBD1. CDR1 is SGHNT, CDR2 YYREEE, per germline (reference sequence). The ends lost 3 bases at V and 2 bases at J; junction bases unmatched: 4. This CDR3 has 14 residues. The CDR3 nucleotides read TGTGCCAGCAGCTCACAGGGGTTTAACACTGAAGCTTTCTTT. Translating gives CASSSQGFNTEAFF.

The table lists this clone with a count of one. This chain uses TRBV9 with TRBJ2-7, with D possibly being TRBD2 (6 bases). CDR1 SGDLS and CDR2 YYNGEE come from the germline V gene. The V end lost 4 bases, the J end lost 2 bases, and 13 bases lay between the germline ends. This CDR3 spans 14 amino acids. CDR3 in amino acids: CASSSPGSAYEQYF. The CDR3 DNA sequence: TGTGCCAGCAGCTCACCCGGGAGCGCCTACGAGCAGTACTTC.

This chain joins TRBV6-2 or TRBV6-3 and TRBJ1-1; 7 bases are a match to TRBD1. The length of the CDR3 is 17 residues. Unmatched junction bases numbered 16, after V lost 5 bases and J lost 4 bases. The germline V gene has CDR1 MNHEY and CDR2 SVGEGT. CDR3 in DNA: TGTGCCAGCAGTGCGGACAGGAGTGCGCATTTTCGCACTGAAGCTTTCTTT. Protein: CASSADRSAHFRTEAFF.

This clone was seen a handful of times. V and J are TRBV19 and TRBJ1-3; tentative D call: TRBD1 (5 bases). The CDR3 has 14 amino acids. Per germline, CDR1 LNHDA and CDR2 SQIVND (reference sequence). V was trimmed by 5 bases and J by 6 bases, leaving 14 bases between them. CDR3 amino acids: CASSVGPKENTIYF. CDR3 coding DNA: TGTGCCAGTAGTGTGGGACCGAAGGAAAACACCATATATTTT.

The rearrangement links TRBV10-2 to TRBJ1-1; 7 positions match TRBD1. The germline CDR1 and CDR2 sequences are WSHSY and SAAADI. V was pared by 1 base and J by 5 bases, with 7 bases of the junction left unmatched. This CDR3 contains 15 residues. In DNA, the CDR3 is TGCGCCAGCAGTGAGTTGAGGGGGCGTTGGACTGAAGCTTTCTTT. Translating gives CASSELRGRWTEAFF.

This clone was picked up one time. The CDR3 bases are TGCGCCAGCAGCCAAGATATGGGGGGCGAATACATTCAGTACTTC. Its translation: CASSQDMGGEYIQYF. V gene TRBV4-3 combines with J gene TRBJ2-4; tentatively, D is TRBD1 or TRBD2 (6 bases each). CDR1 is LGHNA and CDR2 is YSLEER in the germline V gene. V was cut by 0 bases and J by 8 bases, with 14 bases left in between. The CDR3 runs to 15 residues.

The chain uses TRBV7-2 and TRBJ1-2; tentatively, D is TRBD1 (5 bases). This CDR3 is built from 14 residues. CDR1 and CDR2 from the germline V gene are SGHTA and FQGNSA. V shed 4 bases and J shed 2 bases, with 11 bases lying between them. The CDR3 nucleotides are TGTGCCAGCAGCTCCAACCGGGGGAACTATGGCTACACCTTC. Its translation is CASSSNRGNYGYTF.

This clone was detected a few times. V usage is TRBV6-2 or TRBV6-3 and J usage is TRBJ1-5; perhaps TRBD1 as D (6 bases). Germline V gene data show CDR1 as MNHEY and CDR2 as SVGEGT. The CDR3 covers 15 residues. The germline V and J ends were trimmed by 5 bases and 4 bases, with 15 bases remaining between them. The CDR3 DNA reads as TGTGCCAGCAGTACCTCCTGGGGGGCGAATCAGCCCCAGCATTTT. This codes for CASSTSWGANQPQHF.

V and J are TRBV27 and TRBJ2-1; 9 bases are shared with TRBD2. In germline, CDR1 is MNHEY, CDR2 SMNVEV (reference sequence). This CDR3 has 16 residues. V shed 2 bases, J shed 7 bases, and the junction held 9 bases outside the gene matches. CDR3 DNA: TGTGCCAGCAGTTTAAGGCCTAGCGGGGTAGAAAATGAGCAGTTCTTC. Its translation is CASSLRPSGVENEQFF.

This chain connects TRBV6-6 to TRBJ2-1, with 9 bases fitting TRBD1. Trimming removed 4 bases from V and 4 bases from J; junction bases left unmatched: 8. Per germline, CDR1 MNHNY and CDR2 SVGAGI (reference sequence). This CDR3 has 16 residues. The CDR3 nucleotides read TGTGCCAGCAGTTTCTTTAGGACAGGGGTATACAATGAGCAGTTCTTC. Amino acid sequence: CASSFFRTGVYNEQFF.

The CDR3, as DNA: TGTGCCAGCAGTGAGATTGGTGGGGCTGGGGCCAACGTCCTGACTTTC. Encoded protein: CASSEIGGAGANVLTF. The rearrangement joins TRBV6-4 to TRBJ2-6; D unresolved. This CDR3 has 16 residues. Between the trimmed V and J ends, which lost 3 bases and 2 bases, there was a span of 11 bases. Germline CDR1 reads MRHNA; CDR2 reads SNTAGT.

On this clone itself: At one end the junction does not follow the germline gene, possibly because of a read error. The rearrangement uses TRBV28 and TRBJ2-7; 7 nucleotides align to TRBD2. This CDR3 spans 12 amino acids. CDR1 and CDR2 from the germline V gene are MDHEN and SYDVKM. The CDR3 sequence: CASSSTSTQLSF. For the CDR3, the DNA is TGTGCCAGCAGTTCGACTAGCACCCAGCTCTCCTTC.